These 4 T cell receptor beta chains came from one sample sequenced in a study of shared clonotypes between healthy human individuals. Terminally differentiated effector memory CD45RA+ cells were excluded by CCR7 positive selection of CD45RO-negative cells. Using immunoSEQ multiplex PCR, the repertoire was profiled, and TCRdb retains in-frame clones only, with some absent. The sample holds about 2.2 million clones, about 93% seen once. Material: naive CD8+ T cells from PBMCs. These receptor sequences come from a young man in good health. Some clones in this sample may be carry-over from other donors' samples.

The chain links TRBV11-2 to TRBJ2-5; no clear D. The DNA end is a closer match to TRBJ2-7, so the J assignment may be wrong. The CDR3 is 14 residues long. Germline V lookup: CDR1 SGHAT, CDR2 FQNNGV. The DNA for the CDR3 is TGTGCCAGCAGCTTAACAATTCGTAGCTACGAGCAGTACTTC. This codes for CASSLTIRSYEQYF.

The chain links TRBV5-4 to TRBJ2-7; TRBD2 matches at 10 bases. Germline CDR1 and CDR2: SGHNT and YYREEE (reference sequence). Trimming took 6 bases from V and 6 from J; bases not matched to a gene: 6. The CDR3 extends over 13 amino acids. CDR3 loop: CASIEAGGSEQYF. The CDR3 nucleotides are TGTGCCAGCATAGAAGCGGGAGGGAGCGAGCAGTACTTC.

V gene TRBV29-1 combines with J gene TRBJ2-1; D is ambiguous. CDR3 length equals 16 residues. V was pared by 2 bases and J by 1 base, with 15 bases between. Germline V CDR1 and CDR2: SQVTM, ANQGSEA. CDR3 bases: TGCAGCGTTGAACAGCTTCAGAGGAGTTCCTACAATGAGCAGTTCTTC. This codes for CSVEQLQRSSYNEQFF.

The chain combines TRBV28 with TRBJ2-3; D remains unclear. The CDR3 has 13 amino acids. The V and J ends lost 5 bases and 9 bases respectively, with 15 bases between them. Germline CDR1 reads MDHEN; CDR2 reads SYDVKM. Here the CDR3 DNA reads TGTGCCAGCAGTCTCCGGGCCCCGGACACGCAGTATTTT. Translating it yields CASSLRAPDTQYF.